The present entry profiles one T cell receptor beta chain with its context. Its antigen is as yet unknown. The data stem from a study of CD8+ T cells in alopecia areata. Broader study findings: Higher clonality than in normal scalp was seen in lesional scalp, especially alopecia totalis/universalis.

Germline loops: CDR1 MNHNY, CDR2 SVGAGI (reference sequence). Trimming removed 5 bases from V and 3 bases from J; junction bases left unmatched: 11. The CDR3 totals 16 residues. As for treatment: oral pan-JAK inhibitor, 5-10 mg twice daily. cDNA serving as the sequencing template came from extracted, reverse transcribed RNA. Assay used: immunoSEQ multiplex PCR; TCRdb lists only in-frame clones, some missing. The data hold roughly 120,000 clones, with 50% to 55% observed a single time. The chain uses TRBV6-6 and TRBJ2-7; 9 nucleotides agree with TRBD1. The specimen comprised CD4+ T cells sorted from blood, sampled at week 4, from a patient treated with tofacitinib. The sequence was collected from a human donor with alopecia areata. The CDR3 is CASSKPPGQGNYEQYF. The CDR3 nucleotides are TGTGCCAGCAGTAAACCTCCGGGACAGGGAAACTACGAGCAGTACTTC.